Given below is one T cell receptor (beta chain) in context. The data are from a study of blood T cell repertoires in COVID-19. Overall study context: Spain, Italy and the United States supplied samples that represented acute and convalescent COVID-19. PBMCs, B-cell-depleted T cells, or T cells provided the cDNA or gDNA that made up the material.

Source study methods: For nucleated cells, counts were estimated from reference gene primer amplification. TCRdb's copy holds only in-frame clones and misses some; the assay was immunoSEQ multiplex PCR. V and J calls and clone size are as listed in that table; D and trimming were resolved from the DNA. The sample consists of about 18,000 clones, approximately 87% of them appearing once. CDR1 is ENHRY, CDR2 SYGVKD, per germline. The CDR3 totals 14 residues. With 4 bases clipped from V and 7 bases from J, the junction kept 6 bases outside the gene matches. This clonotype originated in a human donor in a cohort sampled during active COVID-19. Sequences were obtained from peripheral blood. The V gene is TRBV10-3, the J gene TRBJ2-1; the match to TRBD1 covers 8 bases. CDR3 protein: CAISGRTGLNEQFF. As DNA, the CDR3 is TGTGCCATCAGTGGTCGGACAGGGTTGAATGAGCAGTTCTTC.